The next 29 T cell receptor beta chains were all read from a single sample in a study of shared clonotypes between healthy human individuals. Sequencing was performed with immunoSEQ multiplex PCR; in TCRdb, only in-frame clones are kept and a portion is missing. Found here are 2 million to 2.5 million clones, 93% of them singletons; the top ten hold 0.39%. The sequenced sample was naive CD4+ T cells from PBMCs. Subset specified: CD45RA+ positively selected. The receptor source for this set is a man between 18 and 29 years old in good health. Some clones in this sample may be carry-over from other donors' samples.

The CDR3, as DNA: TGTGCCAGCAAAGAATTTGGTAGCTCCTACGAGCAGTACTTC. It encodes CASKEFGSSYEQYF. The rearrangement links TRBV5-4 to TRBJ2-7; D not certain. The CDR3 sequence is 14 residues long. The germline CDR1 and CDR2 sequences are SGHNT and YYREEE (reference sequence). The V end lost 6 bases, the J end lost 0 bases, and 13 bases lay between the germline ends. Looking up the rest from reference TRBV5-4 and TRBJ2-7 gives the full variable domain: ETGVTQSPTHLIKTRGQQVTLRCSSQSGHNTVSWYQQALGQGPQFIFQYYREEENGRGNFPPRFSGLQFPNYSSELNVNALELDDSALYLCASKEFGSSYEQYFGPGTRLTVT.

The chain links TRBV30 to TRBJ1-4, with a tentative D call TRBD1 (6 bases). V lost 0 bases to trimming and J lost 3 bases, with 17 bases between them. CDR1 and CDR2 (germline): GTSNPN, SVGIG (reference sequence). The CDR3 extends over 17 amino acids. This CDR3 is CAWSVRRGLAANEKLFF. CDR3 sequence (DNA): TGTGCCTGGAGTGTACGCCGGGGGCTAGCTGCTAATGAAAAACTGTTTTTT.

The gene calls are TRBV5-1 and TRBJ2-3, with 8 bases that match TRBD1. Per the germline V gene, CDR1 is SGHRS and CDR2 is YFSETQ. This CDR3 spans 14 amino acids. The junction had 7 bases not matched to a gene; V was cut back by 4 bases and J by 6 bases. CDR3 bases: TGCGCCAGCAGCACCCGGACAGGGAGGGATACGCAGTATTTT. Translated: CASSTRTGRDTQYF.

The chain recombines TRBV6-1 with TRBJ2-1; no firm D call. The CDR3 totals 16 residues. V gave up 0 bases and J gave up 0 bases, with 9 bases separating them. Germline V gene sequence: CDR1 MNHNS, CDR2 SASEGT. The CDR3 coding sequence is TGTGCCAGCAGTGAAGCCCGGATAAGCTCCTACAATGAGCAGTTCTTC. Translated: CASSEARISSYNEQFF.

The V gene is TRBV28, the J gene TRBJ2-5; TRBD2 is a possible D gene (6 bases). Germline loops: CDR1 MDHEN, CDR2 SYDVKM. Deletions cut 6 bases from V and 1 base from J, with 15 bases between. This CDR3 spans 15 amino acids. This CDR3 reads CASRGLIGLQETQYF. The CDR3 DNA follows: TGTGCCAGCAGGGGACTGATCGGCCTCCAAGAGACCCAGTACTTC.

The genes are TRBV20-1 and TRBJ1-1, with D possibly TRBD1 on 6 matching bases. Trimming removed 3 bases at V and 6 bases at J, with 8 bases between. The CDR3 sequence is 11 residues long. Per the germline V gene, CDR1 is DFQATT and CDR2 is SNEGSKA (reference sequence). DNA for the CDR3: TGCAGTGCTAGCGCAGGGGCTGAAGCTTTCTTT. This translates into CSASAGAEAFF.

The genes are TRBV30 and TRBJ1-4; D may be TRBD1 (6 bases). This CDR3 is 13 amino acids long. Germline CDR1 reads GTSNPN; CDR2 reads SVGIG (reference sequence). V was trimmed by 2 bases and J by 8 bases, leaving 12 bases between them. CDR3 DNA: TGTGCCTGGAGTAGAGGGGGGAGGGAAAAACTGTTTTTT. Its translation: CAWSRGGREKLFF.

This rearrangement joins TRBV5-1 to TRBJ2-2; unclear D gene. Germline-derived CDR1 and CDR2 are SGHRS and YFSETQ. The CDR3 extends over 15 amino acids. Trimming shortened V by 2 bases and J by 0 bases, and 8 bases separated the two germline ends. The CDR3 region has the DNA TGCGCCAGCAGCTTTGAACAGTCGAACACCGGGGAGCTGTTTTTT. Protein sequence: CASSFEQSNTGELFF.

The rearrangement joins TRBV5-4 to TRBJ2-4, with TRBD2 matching over 7 bases. Germline V CDR1 and CDR2: SGHNT, YYREEE (reference sequence). The CDR3 loop spans 14 amino acids. Trimming at V came to 0 bases and at J to 5 bases, leaving 2 bases not matched to a gene. This CDR3 is CASSLDSGENIQYF. The CDR3 region has the DNA TGTGCCAGCAGCTTGGACAGCGGGGAAAACATTCAGTACTTC.

V gene TRBV7-2 combines with J gene TRBJ2-5; 8 bases agree with TRBD1. The CDR3 is 13 amino acids. Trimming took 5 bases from V and 7 from J; bases not matched to a gene: 6. Germline V CDR1 and CDR2: SGHTA, FQGNSA. This CDR3 is CASSLQGAGTQYF. The CDR3 DNA sequence: TGTGCCAGCAGCCTTCAGGGGGCTGGGACCCAGTACTTC.

V is TRBV6-6 and J is TRBJ2-7; 9 positions match TRBD2. V lost 4 bases to trimming and J lost 4 bases; unmatched junction nucleotides: 8. The CDR3 extends over 15 amino acids. The germline V gene encodes CDR1 MNHNY and CDR2 SVGAGI (reference sequence). This chain's CDR3 is CASSFSGRPLYEQYF. The CDR3 DNA sequence: TGTGCCAGCAGTTTTAGCGGGAGACCATTGTACGAGCAGTACTTC.

V is TRBV7-6 and J is TRBJ1-5, with D maybe TRBD1 (5 bases). The V end was cut by 5 bases, the J end by 9 bases, with 14 bases between. CDR3 length: 13 residues. Germline-derived CDR1 and CDR2 are SGHVS and FNYEAQ. In nucleotides, the CDR3 is TGTGCCAGCAGCAGGGACGATTTTCCGCCCCAGCATTTT. It encodes CASSRDDFPPQHF.

The chain links TRBV18 to TRBJ2-3; weak D call: TRBD1 (6 bases). CDR3 length equals 17 residues. V shed 0 bases and J shed 3 bases, with 16 bases lying between them. Germline CDR1 reads KGHSH; CDR2 reads LQKENI. DNA of the CDR3: TGTGCCAGCTCACCACCCGGACAGCCCCACGGGACAGATACGCAGTATTTT. It encodes CASSPPGQPHGTDTQYF.

The genes are TRBV28 and TRBJ2-7; TRBD2 matches 11 bases. Germline lookup yields CDR1 MDHEN and CDR2 SYDVKM. The CDR3 sequence is 15 residues long. The trim removed 5 bases at V and 2 bases at J, leaving 5 bases unmatched. The DNA of the CDR3 is TGTGCCAGCAGTCCTAGCGGGAGGCCCCCCTACGAGCAGTACTTC. Amino acids: CASSPSGRPPYEQYF.

CDR3 coding DNA: TGTGCCAGCAGTTTTACCCTGAATCAGCCCCAGCATTTT. This translates into CASSFTLNQPQHF. The chain is built from TRBV28 and TRBJ1-5; no clear D gene. CDR1 and CDR2 from the germline V gene are MDHEN and SYDVKM. The V and J ends lost 3 bases and 4 bases respectively, with 7 bases between them. The CDR3 spans 13 residues.

The chain is built from TRBV9 and TRBJ2-2, with TRBD1 matching 9 bases. The V gene end was trimmed by 4 bases and the J gene end by 6 bases; junction bases not matched to a gene: 13. The germline V gene encodes CDR1 SGDLS and CDR2 YYNGEE. The CDR3 is made up of 17 amino acids. CDR3 region: CASSSTPGQGYAGELFF. CDR3 coding DNA: TGTGCCAGCAGCTCGACCCCGGGACAGGGTTACGCCGGGGAGCTGTTTTTT.

The count of this clone is one. The chain combines TRBV5-8 with TRBJ2-3; D is unclear. Germline CDR1 and CDR2: SGHTS and YDEGEE. CDR3 length equals 15 residues. V dropped 1 base and J dropped 3 bases, with 12 bases sitting between them. In DNA form, the CDR3 reads TGTGCCAGCAGCTTGCCCTCGTTGGGGACAGATACGCAGTATTTT. Protein: CASSLPSLGTDTQYF.

On this clone: The sample has other DNA sequences that encode this CDR3 too. J is TRBJ2-2 and V is TRBV15, with no clear D. CDR3 length equals 13 residues. Trimming removed 1 base at V and 4 bases at J, with 4 bases between. CDR1 and CDR2 (germline): LNHNV, YYDKDF (reference sequence). CDR3 region: CATSRGSTGELFF. The CDR3 DNA is TGTGCCACCAGCAGAGGGAGCACCGGGGAGCTGTTTTTT. The entire variable domain, with the rest obtained from reference TRBV15 and TRBJ2-2, is as follows: DAMVIQNPRYQVTQFGKPVTLSCSQTLNHNVMYWYQQKSSQAPKLLFHYYDKDFNNEADTPDNFQSRRPNTSFCFLDIRSPGLGDTAMYLCATSRGSTGELFFGEGSRLTVL.

The chain employs TRBV15 and TRBJ2-5, with D possibly being TRBD1 (5 bases). V was clipped by 1 base and J by 1 base, with 7 bases between them. The germline CDR1 and CDR2 sequences are LNHNV and YYDKDF (reference sequence). CDR3 size: 14 residues. The CDR3 loop reads CATSRAGPQETQYF. The CDR3 DNA sequence: TGTGCCACCAGCAGAGCAGGGCCCCAAGAGACCCAGTACTTC.

The V gene is TRBV2, the J gene TRBJ2-7; D not certain. The CDR3 runs 13 residues. V lost 4 bases, J lost 3 bases, and 10 bases lay in between. The germline CDR1 and CDR2 sequences are SNHLY and FYNNEI. In DNA form, the CDR3 reads TGTGCCAGCAGTGGGTACGAAGGCTACGAGCAGTACTTC. Encoded protein: CASSGYEGYEQYF. Full variable domain (missing parts from reference TRBV2 and TRBJ2-7): EPEVTQTPSHQVTQMGQEVILRCVPISNHLYFYWYRQILGQKVEFLVSFYNNEISEKSEIFDDQFSVERPDGSNFTLKIRSTKLEDSAMYFCASSGYEGYEQYFGPGTRLTVT.

The chain joins TRBV10-1 to TRBJ2-7; 10 bases agree with TRBD1. The ends lost 4 bases at V and 2 bases at J; junction bases unmatched: 8. The CDR3 is 16 residues long. Germline lookup yields CDR1 WNHNN and CDR2 SYGVQD (reference sequence). CDR3 DNA: TGCGCCAGCAGTGGTTCCTTTGGACAGGGGGCCTACGAGCAGTACTTC. Translating it yields CASSGSFGQGAYEQYF.

The V call is TRBV10-3, the J call TRBJ2-3; maybe TRBD1 (5 bases). This CDR3 contains 19 residues. Trimming cost V 3 bases and J 0 bases, with 22 bases left between them. Germline loops: CDR1 ENHRY, CDR2 SYGVKD. The CDR3 loop reads CAISDPAAELQASTDTQYF. The DNA for the CDR3 is TGTGCCATCAGTGATCCTGCGGCGGAGCTACAGGCTAGCACAGATACGCAGTATTTT.

The rearrangement uses TRBV7-7 and TRBJ2-3; possibly TRBD1 for D (6 bases). The CDR3 loop spans 15 amino acids. Trimming took 5 bases from V and 2 from J, leaving 14 bases between them. Per the germline V gene, CDR1 is SSHAT and CDR2 is FNYEAQ (reference sequence). DNA for the CDR3: TGTGCCAGCAGCCCTACGACAGGAGTCACAGATACGCAGTATTTT. Translation gives CASSPTTGVTDTQYF. The full variable domain, in which reference TRBV7-7 and TRBJ2-3 provide the parts outside the CDR3, is GAGVSQSPRYKVTKRGQDVTLRCDPISSHATLYWYQQALGQGPEFLTYFNYEAQPDKSGLPSDRFSAERPEGSISTLTIQRTEQRDSAMYRCASSPTTGVTDTQYFGPGTRLTVL.

The CDR3 DNA sequence: TGTGCCAGCAGCTTCTTGGTCAGGTCCTCCTCATGCTCTGGAAACACCATATATTTT. This codes for CASSFLVRSSSCSGNTIYF. V is TRBV7-6 and J is TRBJ1-3; D gene ambiguous. Germline values: CDR1 SGHVS, CDR2 FNYEAQ. This CDR3 spans 19 amino acids. Trimming removed 3 bases from V and 0 bases from J, with 21 bases in between.

This clone was seen only once. The V call is TRBV28, the J call TRBJ2-7; 9 nucleotides align to TRBD2. CDR3 size: 15 residues. The V and J ends lost 7 bases and 6 bases, in that order; junction bases with no gene match: 13. CDR1 and CDR2 (germline): MDHEN, SYDVKM. As DNA, the CDR3 is TGTGCCAGCATTAGGAGGGGACTAGCATATACCGAGCAGTACTTC. Encoded protein: CASIRRGLAYTEQYF. Based on the CDR3 plus reference TRBV28 and TRBJ2-7, the full variable domain is DVKVTQSSRYLVKRTGEKVFLECVQDMDHENMFWYRQDPGLGLRLIYFSYDVKMKEKGDIPEGYSVSREKKERFSLILESASTNQTSMYLCASIRRGLAYTEQYFGPGTRLTVT.

The chain combines TRBV6-6 with TRBJ2-7; D not resolved. Trimming shortened V by 10 bases and J by 6 bases, and 19 bases separated the two germline ends. There are 13 residues in the CDR3. Looked up from germline, CDR1 is MNHNY and CDR2 is SVGAGI (reference sequence). CDR3 in DNA: TGTGCCACCCTGCTATCCCCAGTTTCCGAGCAGTACTTC. This translates into CATLLSPVSEQYF.

This sequence joins TRBV4-3 and TRBJ2-1, with 9 bases fitting TRBD2. This CDR3 contains 16 residues. Trimming took 2 bases from V and 4 from J; bases not matched to a gene: 6. The germline gives CDR1 LGHNA, CDR2 YSLEER. CDR3 sequence: CASSQLTSGYYNEQFF. CDR3 nucleotide sequence: TGCGCCAGCAGCCAACTAACTAGCGGGTATTACAATGAGCAGTTCTTC.

The rearrangement uses TRBV4-3 and TRBJ2-1; maybe TRBD2 (7 bases). V lost 4 bases and J 6 bases, leaving 16 bases between the germline ends. The CDR3 extends over 15 amino acids. Germline CDR1 is LGHNA and CDR2 is YSLEER. The CDR3 here is CASSRLAEGGNEQFF. CDR3 nucleotide sequence: TGCGCCAGCAGCCGGCTAGCGGAGGGGGGCAATGAGCAGTTCTTC.

The chain employs TRBV9 and TRBJ1-1; no definite D call. Trimming shortened V by 2 bases and J by 1 base, and 15 bases separated the two germline ends. CDR1 SGDLS and CDR2 YYNGEE come from the germline V gene. The CDR3 length is 16 residues. The CDR3 coding sequence is TGTGCCAGCAGCGTGAGTGGGCTCCCCAGGAACACTGAAGCTTTCTTT. Translating gives CASSVSGLPRNTEAFF.